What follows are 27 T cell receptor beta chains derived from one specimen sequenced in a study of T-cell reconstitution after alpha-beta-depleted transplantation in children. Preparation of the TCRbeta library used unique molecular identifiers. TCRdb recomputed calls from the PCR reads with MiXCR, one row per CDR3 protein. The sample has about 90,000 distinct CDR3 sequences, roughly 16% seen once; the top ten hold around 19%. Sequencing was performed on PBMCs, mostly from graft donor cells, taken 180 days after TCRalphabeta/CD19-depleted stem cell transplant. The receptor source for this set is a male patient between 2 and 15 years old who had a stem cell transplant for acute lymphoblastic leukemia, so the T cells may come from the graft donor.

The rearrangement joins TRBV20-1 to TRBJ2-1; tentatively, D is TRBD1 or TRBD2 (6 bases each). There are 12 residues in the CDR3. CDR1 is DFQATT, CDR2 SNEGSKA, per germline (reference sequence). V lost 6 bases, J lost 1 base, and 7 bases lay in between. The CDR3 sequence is CSAGGSYNEQFF. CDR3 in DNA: TGCAGTGCAGGGGGGTCCTACAATGAGCAGTTCTTC.

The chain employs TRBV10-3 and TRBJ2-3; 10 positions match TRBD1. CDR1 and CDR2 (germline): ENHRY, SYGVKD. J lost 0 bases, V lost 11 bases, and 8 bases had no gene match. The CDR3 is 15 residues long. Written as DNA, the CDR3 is TGTGCCTCCGGGACAGGGGCACCTAGCACAGATACGCAGTATTTT. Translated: CASGTGAPSTDTQYF.

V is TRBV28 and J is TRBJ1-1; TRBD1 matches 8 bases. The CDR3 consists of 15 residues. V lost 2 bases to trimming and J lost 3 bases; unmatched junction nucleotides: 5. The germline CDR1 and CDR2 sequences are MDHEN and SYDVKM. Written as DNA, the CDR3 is TGTGCCAGCAGTTTACCCCCAGGGGGCTACACTGAAGCTTTCTTT. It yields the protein CASSLPPGGYTEAFF. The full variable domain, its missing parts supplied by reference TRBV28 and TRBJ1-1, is DVKVTQSSRYLVKRTGEKVFLECVQDMDHENMFWYRQDPGLGLRLIYFSYDVKMKEKGDIPEGYSVSREKKERFSLILESASTNQTSMYLCASSLPPGGYTEAFFGQGTRLTVV.

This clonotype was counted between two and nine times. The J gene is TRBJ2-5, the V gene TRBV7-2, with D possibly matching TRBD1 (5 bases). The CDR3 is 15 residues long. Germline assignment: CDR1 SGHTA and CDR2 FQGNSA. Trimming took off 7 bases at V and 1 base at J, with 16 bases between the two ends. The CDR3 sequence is CASTLGVGLQETQYF. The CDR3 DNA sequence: TGTGCCAGCACCCTAGGGGTGGGGCTCCAAGAGACCCAGTACTTC.

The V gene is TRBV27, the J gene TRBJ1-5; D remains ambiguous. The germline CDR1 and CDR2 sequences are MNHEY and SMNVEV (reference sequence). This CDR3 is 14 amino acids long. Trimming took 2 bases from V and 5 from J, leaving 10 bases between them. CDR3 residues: CASSLGQYHQPQHF. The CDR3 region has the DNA TGTGCCAGCAGTTTAGGGCAGTACCATCAGCCCCAGCATTTT.

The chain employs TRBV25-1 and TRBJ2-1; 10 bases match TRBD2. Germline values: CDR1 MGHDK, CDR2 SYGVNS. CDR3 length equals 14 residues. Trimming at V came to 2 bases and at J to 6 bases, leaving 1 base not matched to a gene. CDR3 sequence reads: CASSESGRANEQFF. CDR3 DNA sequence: TGTGCCAGCAGTGAAAGCGGGAGGGCCAATGAGCAGTTCTTC.

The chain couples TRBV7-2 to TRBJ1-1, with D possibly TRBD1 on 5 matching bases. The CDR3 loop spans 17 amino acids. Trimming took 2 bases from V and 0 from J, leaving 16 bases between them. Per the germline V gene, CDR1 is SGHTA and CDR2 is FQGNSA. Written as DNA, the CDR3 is TGTGCCAGCAGCTTACCGTGGGGGGAAAGGCTGAACACTGAAGCTTTCTTT. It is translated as CASSLPWGERLNTEAFF.

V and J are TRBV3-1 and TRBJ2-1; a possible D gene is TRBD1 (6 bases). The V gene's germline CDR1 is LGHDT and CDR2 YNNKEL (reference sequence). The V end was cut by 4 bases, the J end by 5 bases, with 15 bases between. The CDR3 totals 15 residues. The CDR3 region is CASSLLTGVNNEQFF. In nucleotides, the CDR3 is TGTGCCAGCAGCCTTTTGACAGGTGTAAACAATGAGCAGTTCTTC.

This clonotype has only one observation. The CDR3 coding sequence is TGTGCCAGCAGCCAAGTCCGGCGGAACATTCACTACGAGCAGTACTTC. This gives the protein CASSQVRRNIHYEQYF. The rearrangement joins TRBV3-1 to TRBJ2-7; D uncertain. The germline V and J ends were trimmed by 1 base and 3 bases, with 16 bases remaining between them. This CDR3 is built from 16 residues. Germline lookup yields CDR1 LGHDT and CDR2 YNNKEL (reference sequence).

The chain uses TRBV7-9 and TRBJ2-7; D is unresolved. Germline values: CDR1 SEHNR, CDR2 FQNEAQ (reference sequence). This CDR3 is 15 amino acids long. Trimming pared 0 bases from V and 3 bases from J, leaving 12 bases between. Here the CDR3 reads CASSLAASGVYEQYF. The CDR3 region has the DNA TGTGCCAGCAGCTTAGCGGCGAGTGGAGTCTACGAGCAGTACTTC. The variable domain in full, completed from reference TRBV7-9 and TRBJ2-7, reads DTGVSQNPRHKITKRGQNVTFRCDPISEHNRLYWYRQTLGQGPEFLTYFQNEAQLEKSRLLSDRFSAERPKGSFSTLEIQRTEQGDSAMYLCASSLAASGVYEQYFGPGTRLTVT.

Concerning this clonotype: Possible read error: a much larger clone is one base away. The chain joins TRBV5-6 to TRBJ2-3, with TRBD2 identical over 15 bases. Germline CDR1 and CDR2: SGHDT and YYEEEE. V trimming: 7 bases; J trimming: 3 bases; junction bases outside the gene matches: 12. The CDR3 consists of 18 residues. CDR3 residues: CASARTSGGALWTDTQYF. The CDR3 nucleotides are TGTGCCAGCGCGAGGACTAGCGGGGGGGCACTTTGGACAGATACGCAGTATTTT.

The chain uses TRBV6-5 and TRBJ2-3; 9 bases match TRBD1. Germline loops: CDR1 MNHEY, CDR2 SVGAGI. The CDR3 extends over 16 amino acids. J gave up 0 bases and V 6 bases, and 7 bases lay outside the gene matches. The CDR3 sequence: CASSRPGTGSTDTQYF. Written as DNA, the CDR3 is TGTGCCAGCAGCCGTCCCGGGACAGGGAGCACAGATACGCAGTATTTT.

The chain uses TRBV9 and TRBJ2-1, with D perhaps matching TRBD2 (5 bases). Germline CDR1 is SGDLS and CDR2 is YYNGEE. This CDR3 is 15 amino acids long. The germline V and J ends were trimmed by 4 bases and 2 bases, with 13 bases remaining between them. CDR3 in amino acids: CASSPPGITYNEQFF. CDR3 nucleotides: TGTGCCAGCAGCCCGCCGGGGATTACCTACAATGAGCAGTTCTTC.

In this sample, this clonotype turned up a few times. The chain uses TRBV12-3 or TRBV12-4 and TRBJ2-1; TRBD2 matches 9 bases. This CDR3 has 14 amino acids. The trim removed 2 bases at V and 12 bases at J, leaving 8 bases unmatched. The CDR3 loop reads CASSLLSGGSRQFF. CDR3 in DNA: TGTGCCAGCAGTTTACTCAGCGGGGGGTCACGGCAGTTCTTC.

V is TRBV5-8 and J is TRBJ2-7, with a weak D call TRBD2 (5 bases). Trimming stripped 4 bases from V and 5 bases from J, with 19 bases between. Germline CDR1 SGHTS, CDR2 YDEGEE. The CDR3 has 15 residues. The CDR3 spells CASSPTLRGSHEQYF. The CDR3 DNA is TGTGCCAGCAGCCCCACCCTTCGGGGATCCCACGAGCAGTACTTC.

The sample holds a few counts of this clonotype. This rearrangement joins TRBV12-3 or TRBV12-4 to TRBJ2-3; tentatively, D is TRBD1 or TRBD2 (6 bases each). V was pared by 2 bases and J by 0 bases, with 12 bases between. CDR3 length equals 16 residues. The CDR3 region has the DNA TGTGCCAGCAGTTTACTCGGGGGCAAGAGCACAGATACGCAGTATTTT. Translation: CASSLLGGKSTDTQYF.

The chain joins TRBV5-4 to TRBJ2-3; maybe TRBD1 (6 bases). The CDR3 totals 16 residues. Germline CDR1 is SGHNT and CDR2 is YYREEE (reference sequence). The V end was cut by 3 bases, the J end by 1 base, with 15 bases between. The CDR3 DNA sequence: TGTGCCAGCAGCTCGCAGGGGCTGATGGGCACAGATACGCAGTATTTT. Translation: CASSSQGLMGTDTQYF. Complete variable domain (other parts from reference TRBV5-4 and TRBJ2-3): ETGVTQSPTHLIKTRGQQVTLRCSSQSGHNTVSWYQQALGQGPQFIFQYYREEENGRGNFPPRFSGLQFPNYSSELNVNALELDDSALYLCASSSQGLMGTDTQYFGPGTRLTVL.

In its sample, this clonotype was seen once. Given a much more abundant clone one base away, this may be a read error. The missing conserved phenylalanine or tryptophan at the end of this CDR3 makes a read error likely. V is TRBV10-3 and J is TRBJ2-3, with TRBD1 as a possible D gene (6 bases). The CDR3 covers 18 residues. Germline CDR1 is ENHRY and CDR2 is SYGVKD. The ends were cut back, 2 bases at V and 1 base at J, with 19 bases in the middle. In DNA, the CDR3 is TGTGCCATCAGTGAGGCATACTTTCAGGGGTCTGGCACAGATACGCAGTATCTT. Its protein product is CAISEAYFQGSGTDTQYL.

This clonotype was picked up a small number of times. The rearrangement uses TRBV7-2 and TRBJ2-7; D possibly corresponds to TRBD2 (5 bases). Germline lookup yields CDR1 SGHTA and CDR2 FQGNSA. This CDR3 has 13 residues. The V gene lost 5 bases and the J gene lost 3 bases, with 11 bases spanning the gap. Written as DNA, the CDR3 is TGTGCCAGCAGCCCCCCGGGGTTCTACGAGCAGTACTTC. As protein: CASSPPGFYEQYF.

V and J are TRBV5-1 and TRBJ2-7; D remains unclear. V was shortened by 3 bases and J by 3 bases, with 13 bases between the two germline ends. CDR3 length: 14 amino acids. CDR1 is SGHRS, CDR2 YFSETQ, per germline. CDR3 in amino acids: CASSSDSKVYEQYF. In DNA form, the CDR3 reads TGCGCCAGCAGCTCAGATAGTAAAGTCTACGAGCAGTACTTC.

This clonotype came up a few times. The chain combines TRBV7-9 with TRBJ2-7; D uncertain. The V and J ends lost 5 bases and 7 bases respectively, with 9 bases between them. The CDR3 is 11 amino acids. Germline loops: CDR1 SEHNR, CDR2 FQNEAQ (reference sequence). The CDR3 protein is CASSRQREQYF. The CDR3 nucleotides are TGTGCCAGCAGCAGACAAAGGGAGCAGTACTTC.

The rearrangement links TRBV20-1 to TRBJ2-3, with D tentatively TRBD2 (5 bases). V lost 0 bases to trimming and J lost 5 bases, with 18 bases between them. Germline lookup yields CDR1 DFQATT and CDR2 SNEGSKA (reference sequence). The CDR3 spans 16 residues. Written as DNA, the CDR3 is TGCAGTGCTAGAGAACCTATGGCTAGCAGGCGAGATACGCAGTATTTT. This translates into CSAREPMASRRDTQYF.

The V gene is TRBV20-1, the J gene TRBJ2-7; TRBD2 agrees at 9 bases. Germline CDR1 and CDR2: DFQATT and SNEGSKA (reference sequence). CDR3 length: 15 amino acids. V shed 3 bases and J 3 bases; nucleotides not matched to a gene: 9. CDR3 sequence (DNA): TGCAGTGCTAGCCCAAGCGGGGGGCACATCTACGAGCAGTACTTC. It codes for CSASPSGGHIYEQYF.

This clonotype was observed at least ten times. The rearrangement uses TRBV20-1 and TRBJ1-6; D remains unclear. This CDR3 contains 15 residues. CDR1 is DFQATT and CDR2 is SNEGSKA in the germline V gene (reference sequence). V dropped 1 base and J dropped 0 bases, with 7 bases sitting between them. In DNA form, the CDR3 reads TGCAGTGCTAGAGTCCGGAGCTCCTATAATTCACCCCTCCACTTT. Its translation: CSARVRSSYNSPLHF.

The CDR3 spells CATISDASSWTSGKETQYF. The CDR3 coding sequence is TGTGCCACCATCAGCGACGCATCATCTTGGACTAGCGGAAAAGAGACCCAGTACTTC. The chain carries TRBV15 and TRBJ2-5; 10 bases line up with TRBD2. Germline assignment: CDR1 LNHNV and CDR2 YYDKDF (reference sequence). J lost 3 bases, V lost 7 bases, and 20 bases had no gene match. This CDR3 has 19 amino acids.

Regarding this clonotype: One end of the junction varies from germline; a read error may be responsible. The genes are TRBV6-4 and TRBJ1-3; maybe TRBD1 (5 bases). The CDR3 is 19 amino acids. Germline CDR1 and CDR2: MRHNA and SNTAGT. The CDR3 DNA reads TGTACCAGCAGCCGCTTTTACTTGGGACGGACCCACTCTGGAAACACCATATATTTT. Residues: CTSSRFYLGRTHSGNTIYF.

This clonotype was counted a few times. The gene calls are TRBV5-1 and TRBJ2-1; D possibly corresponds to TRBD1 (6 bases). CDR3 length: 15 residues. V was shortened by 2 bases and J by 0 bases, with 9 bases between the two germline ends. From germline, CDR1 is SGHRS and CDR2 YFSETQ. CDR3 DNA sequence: TGCGCCAGCAGCTTCGGCAGGGGCTCCTACAATGAGCAGTTCTTC. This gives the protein CASSFGRGSYNEQFF.